This T cell receptor beta chain was observed in a study of T cells expressing NK-cell markers. Study overall: From sorted CD3+CD56+NKG2C+, CD3+CD56+NKG2C- and CD3+CD56-NKG2C+ T cells came the TCR beta repertoires. Seropositivity for HCMV was found in most of the eight sequenced donors, with one seronegative.

Overall study results and limits: In 5 to 7 donors, dominant NKG2C+ clonotypes were roughly 1.0-7.0% of CD8+ T cells. Among several donors, these clonotypes also ranked first in the CD3+CD56-NKG2C+ fraction.

CDR1 is SGHRS and CDR2 is YFSETQ in the germline V gene. This CDR3 comprises 15 residues. As for this clonotype: Antigen: not known.

For each CDR3 protein, TCRdb gives one entry from its re-call of the 5' RACE reads, without DNA. The listing contains roughly 380,000 distinct CDR3 sequences. The source of this sequence is a man aged 18 to 69 in good health. Sequencing was performed on blood T cells: a sorted CD56 or NKG2C T cell subset, CD4+ or CD8+ T cells, or bulk PBMC T cells (not recorded which). The J gene is TRBJ2-5, the V gene TRBV5-1; TCRdb designates TRBD1, a call that cannot be tested without DNA. Here the CDR3 reads CASNNDQGHFKTQYF.